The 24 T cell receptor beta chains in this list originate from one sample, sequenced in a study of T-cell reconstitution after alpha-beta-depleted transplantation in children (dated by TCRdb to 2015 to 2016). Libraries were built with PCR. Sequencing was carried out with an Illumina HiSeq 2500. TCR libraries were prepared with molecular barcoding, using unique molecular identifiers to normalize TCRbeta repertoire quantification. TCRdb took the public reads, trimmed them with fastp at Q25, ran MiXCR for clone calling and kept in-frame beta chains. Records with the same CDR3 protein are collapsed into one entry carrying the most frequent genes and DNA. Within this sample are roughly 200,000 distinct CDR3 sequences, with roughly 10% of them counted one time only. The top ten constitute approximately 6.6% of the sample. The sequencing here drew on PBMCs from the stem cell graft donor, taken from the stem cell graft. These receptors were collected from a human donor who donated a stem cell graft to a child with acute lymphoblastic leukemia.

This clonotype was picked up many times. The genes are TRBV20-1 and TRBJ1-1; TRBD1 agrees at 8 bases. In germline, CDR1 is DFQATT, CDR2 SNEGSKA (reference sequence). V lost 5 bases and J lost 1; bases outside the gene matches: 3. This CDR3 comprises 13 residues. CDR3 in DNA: TGCAGTGCTTGGGGGACAGGGAACACTGAAGCTTTCTTT. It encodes CSAWGTGNTEAFF.

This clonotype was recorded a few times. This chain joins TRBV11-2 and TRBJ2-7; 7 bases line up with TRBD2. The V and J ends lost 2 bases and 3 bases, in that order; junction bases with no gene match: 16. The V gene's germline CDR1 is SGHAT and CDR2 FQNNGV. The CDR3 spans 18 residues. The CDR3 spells CASSLNSVHTGGYYEQYF. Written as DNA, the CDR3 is TGTGCCAGCAGCTTAAATTCAGTCCATACGGGGGGATACTACGAGCAGTACTTC.

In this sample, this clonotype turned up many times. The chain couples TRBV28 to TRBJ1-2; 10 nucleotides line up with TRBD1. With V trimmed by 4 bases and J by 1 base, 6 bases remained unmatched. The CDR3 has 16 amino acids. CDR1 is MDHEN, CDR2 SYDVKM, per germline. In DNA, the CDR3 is TGTGCCAGCAGTTCGACAGGGGGCGCCGGTAACTATGGCTACACCTTC. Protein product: CASSSTGGAGNYGYTF.

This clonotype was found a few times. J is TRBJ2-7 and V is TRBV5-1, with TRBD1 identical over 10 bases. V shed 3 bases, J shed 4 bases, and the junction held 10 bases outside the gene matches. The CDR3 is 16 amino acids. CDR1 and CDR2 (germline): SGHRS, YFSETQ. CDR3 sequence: CASSSSGTGVGYEQYF. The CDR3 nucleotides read TGCGCCAGCAGCTCTTCCGGGACAGGGGTAGGGTACGAGCAGTACTTC.

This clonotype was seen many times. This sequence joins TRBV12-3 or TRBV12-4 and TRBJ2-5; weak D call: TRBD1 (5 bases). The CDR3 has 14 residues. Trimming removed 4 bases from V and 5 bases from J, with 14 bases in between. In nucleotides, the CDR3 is TGTGCCAGCAGTTCCAGGGTAGGGCTGGAGACCCAGTACTTC. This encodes CASSSRVGLETQYF.

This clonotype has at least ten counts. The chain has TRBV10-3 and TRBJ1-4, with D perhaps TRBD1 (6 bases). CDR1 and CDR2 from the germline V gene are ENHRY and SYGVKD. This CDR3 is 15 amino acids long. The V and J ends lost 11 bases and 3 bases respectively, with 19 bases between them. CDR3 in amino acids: CAASRGGSANEKLFF. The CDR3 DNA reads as TGTGCCGCTTCCCGAGGGGGGTCGGCTAATGAAAAACTGTTTTTT.

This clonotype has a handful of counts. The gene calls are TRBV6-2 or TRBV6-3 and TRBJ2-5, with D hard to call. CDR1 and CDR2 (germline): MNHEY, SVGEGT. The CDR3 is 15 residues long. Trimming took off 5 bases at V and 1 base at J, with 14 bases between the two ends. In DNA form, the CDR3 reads TGTGCCAGCAGTGATCCGCCTATCCCCCAAGAGACCCAGTACTTC. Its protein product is CASSDPPIPQETQYF.

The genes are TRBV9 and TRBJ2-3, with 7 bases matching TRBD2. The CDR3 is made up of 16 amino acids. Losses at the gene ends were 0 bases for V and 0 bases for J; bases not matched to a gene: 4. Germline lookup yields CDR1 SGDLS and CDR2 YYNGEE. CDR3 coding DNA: TGTGCCAGCAGCGTAGTGGCTAGCGGTAGCACAGATACGCAGTATTTT. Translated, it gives CASSVVASGSTDTQYF.

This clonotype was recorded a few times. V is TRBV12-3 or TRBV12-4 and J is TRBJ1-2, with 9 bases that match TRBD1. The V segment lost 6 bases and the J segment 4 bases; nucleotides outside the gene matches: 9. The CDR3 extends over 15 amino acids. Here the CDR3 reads CASSPSGTGLYGYTF. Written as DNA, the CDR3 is TGTGCCAGCAGCCCTTCCGGGACAGGGCTCTATGGCTACACCTTC.

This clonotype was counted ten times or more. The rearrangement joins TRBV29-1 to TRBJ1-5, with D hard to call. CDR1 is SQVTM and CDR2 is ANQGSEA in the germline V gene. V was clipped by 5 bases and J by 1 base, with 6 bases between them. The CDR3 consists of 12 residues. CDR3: CSVRVSNQPQHF. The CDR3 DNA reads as TGCAGCGTTCGGGTGAGCAATCAGCCCCAGCATTTT.

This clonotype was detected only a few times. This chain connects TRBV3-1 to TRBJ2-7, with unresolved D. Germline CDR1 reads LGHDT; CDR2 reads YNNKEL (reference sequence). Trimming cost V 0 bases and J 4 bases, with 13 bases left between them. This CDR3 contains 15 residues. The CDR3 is CASSQDLIPTYEQYF. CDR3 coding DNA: TGTGCCAGCAGCCAAGATTTAATTCCCACGTACGAGCAGTACTTC.

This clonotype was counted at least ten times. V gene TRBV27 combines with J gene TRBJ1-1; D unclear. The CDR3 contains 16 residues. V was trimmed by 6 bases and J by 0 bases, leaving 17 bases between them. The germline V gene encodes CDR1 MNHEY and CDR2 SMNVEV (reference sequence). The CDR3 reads CASRGLGPPLNTEAFF. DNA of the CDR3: TGTGCCAGCAGGGGTCTCGGGCCGCCTTTGAACACTGAAGCTTTCTTT.

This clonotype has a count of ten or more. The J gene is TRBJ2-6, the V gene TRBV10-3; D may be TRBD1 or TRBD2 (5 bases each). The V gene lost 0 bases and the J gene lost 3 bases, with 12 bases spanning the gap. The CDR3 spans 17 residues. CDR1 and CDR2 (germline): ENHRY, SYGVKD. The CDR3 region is CAISESITGHGANVLTF. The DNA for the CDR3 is TGTGCCATCAGTGAGTCCATCACGGGGCATGGGGCCAACGTCCTGACTTTC.

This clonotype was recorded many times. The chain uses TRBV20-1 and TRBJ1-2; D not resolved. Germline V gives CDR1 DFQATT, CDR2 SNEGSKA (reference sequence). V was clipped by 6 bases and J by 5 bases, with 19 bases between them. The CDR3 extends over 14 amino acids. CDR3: CSAYTRTDLYGYTF. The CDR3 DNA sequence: TGCAGTGCCTACACCCGGACGGACCTTTATGGCTACACCTTC.

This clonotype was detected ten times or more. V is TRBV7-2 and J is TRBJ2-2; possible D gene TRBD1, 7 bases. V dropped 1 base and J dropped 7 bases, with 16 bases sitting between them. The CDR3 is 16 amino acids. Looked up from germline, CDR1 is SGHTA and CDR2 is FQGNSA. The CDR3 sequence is CASSLDGQGGNGELFF. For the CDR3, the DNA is TGTGCCAGCAGCTTAGACGGTCAGGGGGGTAACGGGGAGCTGTTTTTT.

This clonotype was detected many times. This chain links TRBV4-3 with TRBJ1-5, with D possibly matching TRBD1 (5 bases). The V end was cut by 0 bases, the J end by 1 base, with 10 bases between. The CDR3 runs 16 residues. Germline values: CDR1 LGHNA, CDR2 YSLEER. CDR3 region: CASSQDLGGSNQPQHF. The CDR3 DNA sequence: TGCGCCAGCAGCCAAGATCTCGGGGGAAGCAATCAGCCCCAGCATTTT.

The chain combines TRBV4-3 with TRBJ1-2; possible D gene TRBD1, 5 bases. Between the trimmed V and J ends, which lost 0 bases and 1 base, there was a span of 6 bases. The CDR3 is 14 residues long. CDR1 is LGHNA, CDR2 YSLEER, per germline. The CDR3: CASSQDQGNYGYTF. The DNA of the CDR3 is TGCGCCAGCAGCCAAGATCAGGGTAACTATGGCTACACCTTC.

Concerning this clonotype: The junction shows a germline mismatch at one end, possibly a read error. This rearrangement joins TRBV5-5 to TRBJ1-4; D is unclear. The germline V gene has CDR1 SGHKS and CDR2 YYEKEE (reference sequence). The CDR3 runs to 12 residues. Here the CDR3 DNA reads TGTGCCAGCAGCTTGGTGGGCCAAAGGGAGTATTTT. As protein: CASSLVGQREYF.

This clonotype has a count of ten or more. The CDR3 DNA reads as TGTGCCAGCAGTGAAGTTCCCTACGAGGATGGCTACACCTTC. Translated, it gives CASSEVPYEDGYTF. The chain uses TRBV2 and TRBJ1-2, with D hard to call. The CDR3 is 14 amino acids. V lost 1 base to trimming and J lost 6 bases, with 12 bases between them. The germline gives CDR1 SNHLY, CDR2 FYNNEI.

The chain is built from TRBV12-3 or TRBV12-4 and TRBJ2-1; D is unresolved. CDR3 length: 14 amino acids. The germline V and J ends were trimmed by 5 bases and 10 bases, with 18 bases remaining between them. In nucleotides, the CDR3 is TGTGCCAGCAGTCTCCACGGACGGGCGGAGGAGCAGTTCTTC. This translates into CASSLHGRAEEQFF.

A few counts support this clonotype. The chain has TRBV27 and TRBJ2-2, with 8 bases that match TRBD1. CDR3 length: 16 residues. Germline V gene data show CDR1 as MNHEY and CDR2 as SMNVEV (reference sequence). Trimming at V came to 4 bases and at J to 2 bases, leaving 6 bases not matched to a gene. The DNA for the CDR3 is TGTGCCAGCAGTTCCTGGACAGGGCCAAACACCGGGGAGCTGTTTTTT. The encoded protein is CASSSWTGPNTGELFF.

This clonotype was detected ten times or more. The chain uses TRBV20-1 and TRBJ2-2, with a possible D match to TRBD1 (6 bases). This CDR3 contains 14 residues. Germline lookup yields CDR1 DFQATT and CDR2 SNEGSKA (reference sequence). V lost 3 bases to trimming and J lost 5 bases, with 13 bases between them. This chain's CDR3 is CSASDNRATGELFF. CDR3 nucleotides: TGCAGTGCTAGCGACAACAGGGCAACCGGGGAGCTGTTTTTT.

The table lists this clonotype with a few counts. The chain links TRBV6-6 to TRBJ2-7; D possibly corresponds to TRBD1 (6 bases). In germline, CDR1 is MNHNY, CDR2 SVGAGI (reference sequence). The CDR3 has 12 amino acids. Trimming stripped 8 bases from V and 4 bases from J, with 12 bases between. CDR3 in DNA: TGTGCCAGCGGCCAACAGGGATACGAGCAGTACTTC. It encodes CASGQQGYEQYF.

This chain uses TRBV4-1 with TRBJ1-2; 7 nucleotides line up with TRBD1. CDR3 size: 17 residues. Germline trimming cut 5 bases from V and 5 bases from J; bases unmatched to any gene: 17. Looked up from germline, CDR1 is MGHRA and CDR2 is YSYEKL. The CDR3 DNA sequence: TGCGCCAGCAGCTCTAGGAACCCGAGACAGGGAGAATATGGCTACACCTTC. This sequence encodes CASSSRNPRQGEYGYTF.